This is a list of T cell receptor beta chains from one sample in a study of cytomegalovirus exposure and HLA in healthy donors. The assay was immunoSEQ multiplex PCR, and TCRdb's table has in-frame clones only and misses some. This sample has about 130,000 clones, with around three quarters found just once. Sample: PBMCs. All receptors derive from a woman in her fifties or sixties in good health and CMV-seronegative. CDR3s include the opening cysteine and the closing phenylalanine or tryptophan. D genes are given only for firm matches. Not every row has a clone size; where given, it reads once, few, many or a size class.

CDR3: CASSLKGMNTEAFF
DNA: TGTGCCAGCAGCTTAAAGGGGATGAACACTGAAGCTTTCTTT
V: TRBV7-2
size: NA
J: TRBJ1-1
D: NA

CDR3: CASSPRDTRATEAFF
DNA: TGTGCCAGCAGCCCCCGGGACACCCGAGCCACTGAAGCTTTCTTT
V: TRBV7-8
size: NA
J: TRBJ1-1
D: NA

CDR3: CASSSRGSTPGNTIYF
DNA: TGTGCCAGTAGTAGCAGGGGATCAACTCCCGGAAACACCATATATTTT
V: TRBV19
size: NA
J: TRBJ1-3
D: NA

CDR3: CASSEAQGVAGELFF
DNA: TGTGCCAGCAGTGAAGCACAGGGGGTGGCCGGGGAGCTGTTTTTT
V: TRBV6-1
size: once
J: TRBJ2-2
D: TRBD1

CDR3: CASSLGPGGAGEAFF
DNA: TGCGCCAGCAGCTTGGGTCCAGGGGGCGCAGGTGAAGCTTTCTTT
V: TRBV5-1
size: NA
J: TRBJ1-1
D: TRBD1

CDR3: CASSLALAGGLYNEQFF
DNA: TGTGCCAGCAGCTTAGCATTAGCGGGAGGGCTCTACAATGAGCAGTTCTTC
V: TRBV7-6
size: NA
J: TRBJ2-1
D: TRBD2

CDR3: CATSRDLDRNSNQPQHF
DNA: TGTGCCACCAGCAGAGATTTGGACAGGAATAGCAATCAGCCCCAGCATTTT
V: TRBV15
size: NA
J: TRBJ1-5
D: TRBD1

CDR3: CASSSGQGWNYGYTF
DNA: TGTGCCAGCAGTTCCGGACAGGGTTGGAACTATGGCTACACCTTC
V: TRBV28
size: once
J: TRBJ1-2
D: TRBD1

CDR3: CASSVTPDPGYTF
DNA: TGTGCCAGCAGCGTAACCCCAGATCCGGGCTACACCTTC
V: TRBV7-9
size: NA
J: TRBJ1-2
D: NA

CDR3: CSVRDSRDQPQHF
DNA: TGCAGCGTTCGGGACAGCCGAGATCAGCCCCAGCATTTT
V: TRBV29-1
size: NA
J: TRBJ1-5
D: TRBD1

CDR3: CASSLGTSKEQYF
DNA: TGTGCCAGCAGTCTAGGGACTAGTAAAGAGCAGTACTTC
V: TRBV28
size: NA
J: TRBJ2-7
D: TRBD2

CDR3: CASSTRNTEAFF
DNA: TGTGCCAGTAGTACCCGGAACACTGAAGCTTTCTTT
V: TRBV19
size: NA
J: TRBJ1-1
D: NA

CDR3: CASSLSGFRGYTF
DNA: TGCGCCAGCAGCTTATCGGGTTTTCGTGGCTACACCTTC
V: TRBV5-1
size: NA
J: TRBJ1-2
D: NA

CDR3: CASSLVRQGASGYTF
DNA: TGTGCCAGCAGCTTGGTACGGCAGGGGGCTAGCGGCTACACCTTC
V: TRBV5-6
size: few
J: TRBJ1-2
D: TRBD1

CDR3: CASSLGSGEQFF
DNA: TGTGCCAGCAGTTTAGGTAGTGGTGAGCAGTTCTTC
V: TRBV28
size: once
J: TRBJ2-1
D: NA

CDR3: CASSTGTGATEAFF
DNA: TGTGCCAGCAGCACCGGGACAGGGGCTACTGAAGCTTTCTTT
V: TRBV7-3
size: NA
J: TRBJ1-1
D: TRBD1

CDR3: CAWSRPSGRVKEQFF
DNA: TGTGCCTGGAGTCGACCTAGCGGGAGGGTAAAGGAGCAGTTCTTC
V: TRBV30
size: NA
J: TRBJ2-1
D: TRBD2

CDR3: CASSLLGRGQETQYF
DNA: TGTGCCAGCAGCCTCCTAGGGCGGGGTCAAGAGACCCAGTACTTC
V: TRBV5-6
size: NA
J: TRBJ2-5
D: NA

CDR3: CSVGYRDRTLYEQFF
DNA: TGCAGCGTTGGGTACCGGGACAGGACTTTATATGAGCAGTTCTTC
V: TRBV29-1
size: NA
J: TRBJ2-1
D: TRBD1

CDR3: CASSISQGFYEQYF
DNA: TGTGCCAGTAGTATATCCCAGGGCTTCTACGAGCAGTACTTC
V: TRBV19
size: NA
J: TRBJ2-7
D: NA

CDR3: CSVERGTGELFF
DNA: TGCAGCGTGGAACGCGGCACCGGGGAGCTGTTTTTT
V: TRBV29-1
size: NA
J: TRBJ2-2
D: NA

CDR3: CASSLTSGSGEQFF
DNA: TGTGCCAGCAGCTTGACTAGCGGGAGCGGTGAGCAGTTCTTC
V: TRBV5-4
size: NA
J: TRBJ2-1
D: TRBD2

CDR3: CASSARLAGASYNEQFF
DNA: TGTGCCAGTAGTGCCCGACTAGCGGGAGCCTCCTACAATGAGCAGTTCTTC
V: TRBV19
size: NA
J: TRBJ2-1
D: TRBD2

CDR3: CASSLGAAGQETQYF
DNA: TGTGCTAGCAGCTTAGGAGCAGCGGGGCAAGAGACCCAGTACTTC
V: TRBV7-7
size: NA
J: TRBJ2-5
D: TRBD2

CDR3: CASSKVAGVANEQFF
DNA: TGTGCCAGCAGCAAGGTAGCGGGAGTCGCCAATGAGCAGTTCTTC
V: TRBV25-1
size: NA
J: TRBJ2-1
D: TRBD2

CDR3: CASSLLEGAQPQHF
DNA: TGCGCCAGCAGCCTTTTGGAGGGGGCTCAGCCCCAGCATTTT
V: TRBV4-3
size: NA
J: TRBJ1-5
D: TRBD1

CDR3: CASSLSSGRLLYNEQFF
DNA: TGTGCCAGCAGCTTGTCGAGCGGGAGGTTGCTGTACAATGAGCAGTTCTTC
V: TRBV5-6
size: NA
J: TRBJ2-1
D: TRBD2

CDR3: CASSFTTGQSSYEQYF
DNA: TGTGCCAGCAGCTTCACGACAGGTCAGAGCTCCTACGAGCAGTACTTC
V: TRBV7-9
size: NA
J: TRBJ2-7
D: NA

CDR3: CASSLQGIPDTQYF
DNA: TGCGCCAGCAGCTTGCAGGGGATCCCAGATACGCAGTATTTT
V: TRBV5-1
size: NA
J: TRBJ2-3
D: NA

CDR3: CASSMGQGMNTEAFF
DNA: TGTGCCAGCAGCATGGGACAGGGCATGAACACTGAAGCTTTCTTT
V: TRBV5-4
size: NA
J: TRBJ1-1
D: TRBD1

CDR3: CASSFRTSGTDTQYF
DNA: TGTGCCAGCAGCTTTCGGACTAGCGGTACAGATACGCAGTATTTT
V: TRBV5-6
size: NA
J: TRBJ2-3
D: TRBD2

CDR3: CASSLAGTGESVPYQETQYF
DNA: TGTGCCAGCAGTTTAGCCGGGACAGGGGAAAGCGTGCCGTACCAAGAGACCCAGTACTTC
V: TRBV28
size: NA
J: TRBJ2-5
D: TRBD1

CDR3: CASRSHSGLDEKLFF
DNA: TGTGCCAGCAGATCACACTCAGGGTTGGACGAAAAACTGTTTTTT
V: TRBV28
size: NA
J: TRBJ1-4
D: NA

CDR3: CASRPIRTGQETQYF
DNA: TGTGCCAGCAGACCCATCCGGACAGGACAAGAGACCCAGTACTTC
V: TRBV6-1
size: NA
J: TRBJ2-5
D: TRBD1

CDR3: CSSSFLNQPQHF
DNA: TGTTCCAGCAGCTTCCTCAATCAGCCCCAGCATTTT
V: TRBV7-9
size: NA
J: TRBJ1-5
D: NA

CDR3: CASRGIDRGDYEQYF
DNA: TGTGCCAGCAGGGGGATAGACAGGGGAGACTACGAGCAGTACTTC
V: TRBV6-1
size: few
J: TRBJ2-7
D: TRBD1

CDR3: CASSQDFLYNEQFF
DNA: TGTGCCAGCAGCCAAGATTTTCTCTACAATGAGCAGTTCTTC
V: TRBV14
size: NA
J: TRBJ2-1
D: NA

CDR3: CASLVGNQPQHF
DNA: TGTGCCAGCTTGGTAGGCAATCAGCCCCAGCATTTT
V: TRBV28
size: few
J: TRBJ1-5
D: NA

CDR3: CASSGYSGTEAFF
DNA: TGTGCCAGCAGCGGGTACTCAGGCACTGAAGCTTTCTTT
V: TRBV7-6
size: NA
J: TRBJ1-1
D: NA

CDR3: CASSERAGNQPQHF
DNA: TGTGCCAGCAGTGAACGTGCGGGCAATCAGCCCCAGCATTTT
V: TRBV6-1
size: NA
J: TRBJ1-5
D: NA

CDR3: CASSIDQPREAFF
DNA: TGTGCCAGTAGTATAGATCAACCGCGTGAAGCTTTCTTT
V: TRBV19
size: NA
J: TRBJ1-1
D: NA

CDR3: CASSQDRGNYEQYF
DNA: TGCGCCAGCAGCCAAGACAGGGGAAACTACGAGCAGTACTTC
V: TRBV4-3
size: NA
J: TRBJ2-7
D: NA

CDR3: CATRGDNEKLFF
DNA: TGTGCCACGAGAGGCGATAATGAAAAACTGTTTTTT
V: TRBV7-9
size: NA
J: TRBJ1-4
D: NA

CDR3: CASSQVRGGEAFF
DNA: TGTGCCAGCAGCCAAGTTCGGGGGGGAGAAGCTTTCTTT
V: TRBV14
size: NA
J: TRBJ1-1
D: NA

CDR3: CASSHYGSEQFF
DNA: TGTGCCAGCAGCCACTATGGTAGTGAGCAGTTCTTC
V: TRBV6-5
size: NA
J: TRBJ2-1
D: NA

CDR3: CASSEDRARNTQYF
DNA: TGTGCCAGCAGCGAGGACAGGGCAAGGAATACGCAGTATTTT
V: TRBV28
size: few
J: TRBJ2-3
D: TRBD1

CDR3: CASSITSENTGELFF
DNA: TGTGCCAGCAGCATTACTAGCGAGAACACCGGGGAGCTGTTTTTT
V: TRBV9
size: few
J: TRBJ2-2
D: TRBD2

CDR3: CASSIVAVNQPQHF
DNA: TGTGCCAGTAGTATAGTAGCAGTCAATCAGCCCCAGCATTTT
V: TRBV19
size: NA
J: TRBJ1-5
D: NA

CDR3: CASSPPSRLNTEAFF
DNA: TGTGCCAGCTCACCACCGTCGCGATTGAACACTGAAGCTTTCTTT
V: TRBV18
size: NA
J: TRBJ1-1
D: NA

CDR3: CASSQATGGIQETQYF
DNA: TGTGCCAGCAGCCAAGCGACAGGGGGGATTCAAGAGACCCAGTACTTC
V: TRBV14
size: NA
J: TRBJ2-5
D: TRBD1

CDR3: CASSVGGTPHEQFF
DNA: TGTGCCAGCAGCGTAGGGGGGACACCCCATGAGCAGTTCTTC
V: TRBV9
size: NA
J: TRBJ2-1
D: NA

CDR3: CAWGGVWGSTEAFF
DNA: TGTGCCTGGGGAGGGGTATGGGGATCCACTGAAGCTTTCTTT
V: TRBV30
size: NA
J: TRBJ1-1
D: NA

CDR3: CASSPGDRVLDTQYF
DNA: TGCGCCAGCAGCCCCGGGGACAGGGTTCTTGATACGCAGTATTTT
V: TRBV5-1
size: NA
J: TRBJ2-3
D: TRBD1

CDR3: CAWSVPRGGATDTQYF
DNA: TGTGCCTGGAGTGTACCCCGCGGGGGGGCGACAGATACGCAGTATTTT
V: TRBV30
size: NA
J: TRBJ2-3
D: TRBD2